Below are 18 T cell receptor beta chains sequenced from a single sample in a study of blood T cell repertoires in COVID-19 (dated by TCRdb to about 2020). Receptor libraries were prepared by the immunoSEQ multiplex PCR assay. TCRdb took over this immuneACCESS table, retaining in-frame rearrangements with V and J assigned. Such tables are incomplete; in checked studies, under half of the missing clones stem from an unresolved V gene, and the remainder is unexplained. Across this sample there are around 480,000 clones, with around 90% seen only once. Of the sample, about 0.65% falls within the top ten clones. Sequenced input: PBMCs or T cells enriched from blood (not recorded which). These receptor sequences come from a woman between 18 and 30 years old who had recovered from COVID-19.

This chain uses TRBV16 with TRBJ1-3; 9 nucleotides line up with TRBD1. V dropped 4 bases and J dropped 6; count of bases not matched to a gene: 4. Per germline, CDR1 KGHSY and CDR2 FQNENV. CDR3 length: 14 residues. CDR3 loop: CASSPGQGKNTIYF. Written as DNA, the CDR3 is TGTGCCAGCAGCCCGGGACAGGGTAAAAACACCATATATTTT. The whole variable domain, remainder taken from reference TRBV16 and TRBJ1-3, is GEEVAQTPKHLVRGEGQKAKLYCAPIKGHSYVFWYQQVLKNEFKFLISFQNENVFDETGMPKERFSAKCLPNSPCSLEIQATKLEDSAVYFCASSPGQGKNTIYFGEGSWLTVV.

The chain employs TRBV5-1 and TRBJ2-7, with a weak D call TRBD2 (6 bases). Trimming stripped 3 bases from V and 5 bases from J, with 12 bases between. The length of the CDR3 is 13 residues. Germline V CDR1 and CDR2: SGHRS, YFSETQ. CDR3 protein: CASSWRDQNEQYF. The DNA of the CDR3 is TGCGCCAGCAGCTGGCGGGACCAAAACGAGCAGTACTTC.

The V gene is TRBV28, the J gene TRBJ2-3; 16 bases map to TRBD2. Trimming took 4 bases from V and 5 from J; bases not matched to a gene: 6. This CDR3 contains 17 residues. CDR1 MDHEN and CDR2 SYDVKM come from the germline V gene. CDR3 protein: CASSSPGLAGGQDTQYF. For the CDR3, the DNA is TGTGCCAGCAGTTCACCGGGACTAGCGGGGGGGCAAGATACGCAGTATTTT.

This clone is a singleton in its sample. The gene calls are TRBV19 and TRBJ1-5; D gene ambiguous. The CDR3 spans 12 residues. Germline CDR1 is LNHDA and CDR2 is SQIVND (reference sequence). The ends were cut back, 5 bases at V and 11 bases at J, with 13 bases in the middle. For the CDR3, the DNA is TGTGCCAGTAGTCACCGAGACCAGGCCCAGCATTTT. Protein: CASSHRDQAQHF.

This chain uses TRBV27 with TRBJ2-5; the D gene is possibly TRBD1 (6 bases). V was trimmed by 2 bases and J by 5 bases, leaving 15 bases between them. CDR3 length equals 15 residues. Germline V CDR1 and CDR2: MNHEY, SMNVEV (reference sequence). The CDR3 here is CASSLQGLRGETQYF. In DNA form, the CDR3 reads TGTGCCAGCAGTTTACAGGGTCTAAGGGGGGAGACCCAGTACTTC.

The chain couples TRBV11-2 to TRBJ2-5; TRBD1 might be the D (5 bases). Germline lookup yields CDR1 SGHAT and CDR2 FQNNGV. V shed 1 base and J shed 2 bases, with 5 bases lying between them. This CDR3 spans 13 amino acids. The CDR3 sequence is CASSLGQQETQYF. The DNA for the CDR3 is TGTGCCAGCAGCTTAGGACAGCAAGAGACCCAGTACTTC.

The gene calls are TRBV5-4 and TRBJ1-1; a weak D match, TRBD1 (5 bases). The germline CDR1 and CDR2 sequences are SGHNT and YYREEE (reference sequence). The CDR3 is made up of 16 amino acids. Trimming removed 4 bases from V and 3 bases from J, with 19 bases in between. CDR3 bases: TGTGCCAGCAGCCCCGCCCAGGGACTCTGGGACACTGAAGCTTTCTTT. Its protein product is CASSPAQGLWDTEAFF.

This CDR3 reads CASSSTGASYGYTF. The CDR3 nucleotides read TGTGCCAGCAGTTCAACAGGGGCTTCCTATGGCTACACCTTC. The rearrangement joins TRBV28 to TRBJ1-2; 7 bases agree with TRBD1. The ends lost 4 bases at V and 4 bases at J; junction bases unmatched: 6. The CDR3 extends over 14 amino acids. In germline, CDR1 is MDHEN, CDR2 SYDVKM.

The V call is TRBV6-6, the J call TRBJ1-6; possibly TRBD1 for D (6 bases). From germline, CDR1 is MNHNY and CDR2 SVGAGI (reference sequence). This CDR3 is built from 23 residues. V was shortened by 5 bases and J by 8 bases, with 40 bases between the two germline ends. Here the CDR3 DNA reads TGTGCCAGCAGTCCTCCACGTCCCGGGACATTGGCCCTGACTCTCTTATTAGATTCACCCCTCCACTTT. Encoded protein: CASSPPRPGTLALTLLLDSPLHF.

The rearrangement joins TRBV5-1 to TRBJ2-1; TRBD2 aligns across 15 bases. The CDR3 contains 17 residues. V lost 3 bases and J lost 9; bases outside the gene matches: 10. The germline gives CDR1 SGHRS, CDR2 YFSETQ. CDR3 in amino acids: CASSSRTSGGVEGEQFF. In DNA form, the CDR3 reads TGCGCCAGCAGCTCGAGGACTAGCGGGGGGGTAGAGGGTGAGCAGTTCTTC.

V is TRBV19 and J is TRBJ2-1, with D tentatively TRBD1 (6 bases). CDR1 and CDR2 (germline): LNHDA, SQIVND (reference sequence). Trimming removed 3 bases at V and 7 bases at J, with 16 bases between. The CDR3 is 15 residues long. Here the CDR3 DNA reads TGTGCCAGTAGTATGTATCAGGGGTCGGGAAATGAGCAGTTCTTC. Its translation: CASSMYQGSGNEQFF.

The chain has TRBV6-1 and TRBJ2-3, with a possible D match to TRBD2 (5 bases). Trimming stripped 2 bases from V and 1 base from J, with 10 bases between. Looked up from germline, CDR1 is MNHNS and CDR2 is SASEGT. The CDR3 covers 15 residues. Here the CDR3 reads CASSEPRLRTDTQYF. CDR3 sequence (DNA): TGTGCCAGCAGTGAACCCCGACTACGCACAGATACGCAGTATTTT.

The chain couples TRBV30 to TRBJ1-6; 8 bases are shared with TRBD1. This CDR3 spans 15 amino acids. The V gene's germline CDR1 is GTSNPN and CDR2 SVGIG (reference sequence). With V trimmed by 4 bases and J by 6 bases, 8 bases remained unmatched. As DNA, the CDR3 is TGTGCCTGGACACAGGGGGAGAGGCGTAATTCACCCCTCCACTTT. Translating gives CAWTQGERRNSPLHF.

This chain uses TRBV5-1 with TRBJ1-2, with D perhaps matching TRBD1 (5 bases). Trimming cost V 4 bases and J 8 bases, with 24 bases left between them. Per germline, CDR1 SGHRS and CDR2 YFSETQ. The length of the CDR3 is 16 residues. CDR3 DNA: TGCGCCAGCAGCAAACCCGACAGTACGAGATCAGGCGGCTACACCTTC. Residues: CASSKPDSTRSGGYTF.

This clone was seen a few times. The J gene is TRBJ2-3, the V gene TRBV5-8; TRBD2 aligns across 8 bases. There are 15 residues in the CDR3. Germline CDR1 reads SGHTS; CDR2 reads YDEGEE. V gave up 0 bases and J gave up 2 bases; unmatched junction bases: 2. CDR3 in DNA: TGTGCCAGCAGCTTGGGAGCGGGGGCCACAGATACGCAGTATTTT. Its protein is CASSLGAGATDTQYF. The full variable domain, its missing parts supplied by reference TRBV5-8 and TRBJ2-3, is EAGVTQSPTHLIKTRGQQATLRCSPISGHTSVYWYQQALGLGLQFLLWYDEGEERNRGNFPPRFSGRQFPNYSSELNVNALELEDSALYLCASSLGAGATDTQYFGPGTRLTVL.

This chain links TRBV19 with TRBJ1-2; no definite D call. This CDR3 comprises 12 residues. V was clipped by 5 bases and J by 7 bases, with 11 bases between them. Looked up from germline, CDR1 is LNHDA and CDR2 is SQIVND (reference sequence). The CDR3 is CASSQEGAGYTF. CDR3 coding DNA: TGTGCCAGTAGTCAAGAAGGAGCTGGCTACACCTTC.

V gene TRBV4-1 combines with J gene TRBJ2-2; D may be TRBD1 (7 bases). Germline loops: CDR1 MGHRA, CDR2 YSYEKL. The CDR3 length is 15 residues. Trimming left V 4 bases short and J 5 bases short, with 14 bases between. CDR3 region: CASSRRGEGTGELFF. The CDR3 region has the DNA TGCGCCAGCAGCCGCAGGGGGGAAGGGACCGGGGAGCTGTTTTTT.

This chain uses TRBV19 with TRBJ2-1; tentative D call: TRBD2 (6 bases). CDR3 length: 15 residues. Deletions cut 10 bases from V and 3 bases from J, with 19 bases between. The germline V gene has CDR1 LNHDA and CDR2 SQIVND (reference sequence). CDR3: CATRPGLFLYNEQFF. CDR3 nucleotide sequence: TGTGCCACCCGACCGGGACTGTTCCTCTACAATGAGCAGTTCTTC. The variable domain in full, completed from reference TRBV19 and TRBJ2-1, reads DGGITQSPKYLFRKEGQNVTLSCEQNLNHDAMYWYRQDPGQGLRLIYYSQIVNDFQKGDIAEGYSVSREKKESFPLTVTSAQKNPTAFYLCATRPGLFLYNEQFFGPGTRLTVL.